The source of this T cell receptor beta chain is a study of cytomegalovirus exposure and HLA in healthy donors. This clone has a single count. Researchers ran the PCR with 60 Vbeta and 13 Jbeta primers. In the original processing: Approximately 9.9 million shared chains were among the 80 million or so unique TCR beta chains that a later analysis counted. Only in-frame clones appear in the TCRdb table, and some are missing; sequencing was by immunoSEQ multiplex PCR. V, J and clone size reflect that table, while D and trimming were determined from the DNA. In the table there are tens of thousands of clones, about 73% of which are singletons. Germline values: CDR1 KGHSH, CDR2 LQKENI. CDR3 length equals 16 residues. V shed 0 bases, J shed 8 bases, and the junction held 7 bases outside the gene matches.

The V and J genes are TRBV18 and TRBJ2-3, with 11 positions matching TRBD2. The receptor was derived from a woman between 55 and 75 years old in good health and CMV-seropositive. Sequencing input: PBMCs. CDR3 protein: CASSPPASGGQGTQYF. The CDR3 nucleotides read TGTGCCAGCTCACCACCGGCTAGCGGGGGGCAGGGTACGCAGTATTTT.